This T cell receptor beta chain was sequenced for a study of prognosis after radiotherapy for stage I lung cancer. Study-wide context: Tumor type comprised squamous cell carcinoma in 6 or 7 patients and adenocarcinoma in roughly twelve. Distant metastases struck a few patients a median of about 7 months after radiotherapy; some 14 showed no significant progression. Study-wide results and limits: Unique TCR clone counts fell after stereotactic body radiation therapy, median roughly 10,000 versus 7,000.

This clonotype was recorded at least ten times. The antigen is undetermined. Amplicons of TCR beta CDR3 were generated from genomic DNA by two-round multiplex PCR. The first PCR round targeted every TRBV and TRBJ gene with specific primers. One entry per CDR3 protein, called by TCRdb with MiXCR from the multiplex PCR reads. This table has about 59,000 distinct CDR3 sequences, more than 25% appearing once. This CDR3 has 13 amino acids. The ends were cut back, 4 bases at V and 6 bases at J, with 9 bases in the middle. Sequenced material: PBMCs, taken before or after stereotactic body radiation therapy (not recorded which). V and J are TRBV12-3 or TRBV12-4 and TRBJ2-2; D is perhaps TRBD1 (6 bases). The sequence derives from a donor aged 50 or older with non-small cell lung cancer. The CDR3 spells CASSSEGAGELFF. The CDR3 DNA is TGTGCCAGCAGTTCCGAGGGGGCCGGGGAGCTGTTTTTT.